The entry that follows covers one T cell receptor (beta chain) sequence. Its matching antigen is unknown. Sorted CD4+ subsets: naive, central memory, regulatory, stem cell-like memory (CD45RO/CCR7/CD25/CD127/CD95/CD27 panel). TCRB transcripts that were expressed got sequenced, as all of the isolated RNA had been reverse transcribed. Some clones are missing from TCRdb's copy, which holds only in-frame ones; the method was immunoSEQ multiplex PCR. There are 300,000 to 350,000 clones in the sample; around 9.7% occur only once, and roughly 1% lies in the top ten. This sample was taken from a study of beta chain features in type 1 diabetes. The CDR3 extends over 11 amino acids. Germline CDR1 MNHNY, CDR2 SVGAGI (reference sequence). Between the trimmed V and J ends, which lost 1 base and 3 bases, there was a span of 1 base. General observations from the study: Significant though moderate, a shortening of TCRB CDR3s appeared in all four CD4+ subsets of Type 1 diabetes patients. Insertions at VDJ junctions were less frequent in type 1 diabetes patients. These patients also deleted more nucleotides at the same junctions. Cells with high TCR expression could be over-represented by cDNA sequencing.

This clonotype was obtained from a man aged 30 to 39 with type 1 diabetes. What was sequenced was central memory CD4+ T cells from blood. This rearrangement joins TRBV6-6 to TRBJ2-7; D is uncertain. This CDR3 is CASSYFYEQYF. DNA for the CDR3: TGTGCCAGCAGTTACTTCTACGAGCAGTACTTC.